This T cell receptor beta chain was retrieved from a study of cytomegalovirus exposure and HLA in healthy donors. Study-wide results and caveats: TCR beta sequences reportedly predicted the HLA-A and HLA-B alleles of most subjects accurately.

On this clone itself: The antigen is undetermined.

Germline V CDR1 and CDR2: MNHEY, SVGAGI. J lost 7 bases, V lost 6 bases, and 7 bases had no gene match. The CDR3 extends over 14 amino acids. PCR used 60 Vbeta primers and 13 Jbeta primers. TCRdb's table, derived via immunoSEQ multiplex PCR, lists solely in-frame clones and lacks some. In the table there are over 110,000 clones, more than 75% of which are singletons. The TCR was taken from a woman aged 40 to 55 in good health and CMV-seropositive. The chain joins TRBV6-5 to TRBJ2-2, with TRBD1 matching 8 bases. Material: PBMCs. CDR3 sequence: CASRWTGQGGELFF. The DNA of the CDR3 is TGTGCCAGCAGGTGGACAGGGCAGGGCGGGGAGCTGTTTTTT.